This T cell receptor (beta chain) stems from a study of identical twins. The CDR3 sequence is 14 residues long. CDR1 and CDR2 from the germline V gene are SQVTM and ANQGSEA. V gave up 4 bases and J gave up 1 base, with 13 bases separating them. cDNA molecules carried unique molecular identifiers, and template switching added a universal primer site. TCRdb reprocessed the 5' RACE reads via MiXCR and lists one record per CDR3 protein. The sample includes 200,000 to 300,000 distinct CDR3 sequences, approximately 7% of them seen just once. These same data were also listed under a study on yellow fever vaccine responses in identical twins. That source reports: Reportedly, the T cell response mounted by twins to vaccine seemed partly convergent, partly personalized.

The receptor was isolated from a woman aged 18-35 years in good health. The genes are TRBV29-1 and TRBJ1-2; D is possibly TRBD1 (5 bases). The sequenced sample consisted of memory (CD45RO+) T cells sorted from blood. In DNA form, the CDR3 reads TGCAGCGTTGTAGGGCAGGGTATTAACTATGGCTACACCTTC. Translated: CSVVGQGINYGYTF.